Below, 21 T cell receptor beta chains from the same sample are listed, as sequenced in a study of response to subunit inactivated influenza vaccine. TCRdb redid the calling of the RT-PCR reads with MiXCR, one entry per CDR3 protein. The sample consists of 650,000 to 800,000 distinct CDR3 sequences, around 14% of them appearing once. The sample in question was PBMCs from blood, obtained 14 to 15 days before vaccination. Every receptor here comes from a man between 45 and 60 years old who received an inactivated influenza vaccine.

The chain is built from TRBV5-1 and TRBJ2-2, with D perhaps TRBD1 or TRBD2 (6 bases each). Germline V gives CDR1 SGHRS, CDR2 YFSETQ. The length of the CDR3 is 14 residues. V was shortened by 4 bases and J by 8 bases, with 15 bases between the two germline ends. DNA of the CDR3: TGCGCCAGCAGCGGACGCCAGGGGAGGGGGGAGCTGTTTTTT. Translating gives CASSGRQGRGELFF.

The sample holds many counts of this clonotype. DNA for the CDR3: TGTGCCAGCAGCTTAGACAGCCTCAATCAGCCCCAGCATTTT. Its protein is CASSLDSLNQPQHF. The rearrangement links TRBV7-9 to TRBJ1-5, with D unclear. CDR1 is SEHNR, CDR2 FQNEAQ, per germline (reference sequence). V was clipped by 1 base and J by 3 bases, with 7 bases between them. CDR3 length: 14 residues.

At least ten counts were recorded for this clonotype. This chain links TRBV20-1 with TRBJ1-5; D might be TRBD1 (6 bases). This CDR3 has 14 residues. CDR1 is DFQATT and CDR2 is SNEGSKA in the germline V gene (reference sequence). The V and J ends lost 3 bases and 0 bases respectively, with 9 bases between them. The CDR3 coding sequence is TGCAGTGCTAGGGGGGGCTATAGCAATCAGCCCCAGCATTTT. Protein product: CSARGGYSNQPQHF.

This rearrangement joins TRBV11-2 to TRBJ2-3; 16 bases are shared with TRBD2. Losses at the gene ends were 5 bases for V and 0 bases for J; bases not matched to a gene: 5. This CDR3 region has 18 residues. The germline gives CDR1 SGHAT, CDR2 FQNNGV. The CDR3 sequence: CASSPGLAGGISTDTQYF. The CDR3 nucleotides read TGTGCCAGCAGCCCGGGACTAGCGGGGGGGATTAGCACAGATACGCAGTATTTT. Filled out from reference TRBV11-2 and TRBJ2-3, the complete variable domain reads EAGVAQSPRYKIIEKRQSVAFWCNPISGHATLYWYQQILGQGPKLLIQFQNNGVVDDSQLPKDRFSAERLKGVDSTLKIQPAKLEDSAVYLCASSPGLAGGISTDTQYFGPGTRLTVL.

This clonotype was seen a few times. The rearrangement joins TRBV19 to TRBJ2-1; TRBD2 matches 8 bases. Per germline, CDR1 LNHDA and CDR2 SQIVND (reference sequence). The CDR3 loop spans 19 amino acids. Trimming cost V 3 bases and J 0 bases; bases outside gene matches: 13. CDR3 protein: CASSIRRKRETSSYNEQFF. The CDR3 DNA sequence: TGTGCCAGTAGTATTCGAAGGAAGCGGGAGACGAGCTCCTACAATGAGCAGTTCTTC.

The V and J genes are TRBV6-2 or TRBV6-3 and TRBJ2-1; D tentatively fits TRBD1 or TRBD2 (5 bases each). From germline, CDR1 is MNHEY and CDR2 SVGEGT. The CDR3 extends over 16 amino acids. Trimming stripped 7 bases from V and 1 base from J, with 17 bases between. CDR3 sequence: CASTGPGRGSYNEQFF. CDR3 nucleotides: TGTGCCAGCACTGGCCCGGGGCGCGGATCCTACAATGAGCAGTTCTTC.

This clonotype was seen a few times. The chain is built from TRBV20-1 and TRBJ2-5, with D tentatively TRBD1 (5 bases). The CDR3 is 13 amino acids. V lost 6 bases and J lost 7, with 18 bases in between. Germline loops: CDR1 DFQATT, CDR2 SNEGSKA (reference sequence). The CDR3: CSAPPRAGWTQYF. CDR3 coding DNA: TGCAGTGCCCCCCCCAGGGCAGGGTGGACCCAGTACTTC.

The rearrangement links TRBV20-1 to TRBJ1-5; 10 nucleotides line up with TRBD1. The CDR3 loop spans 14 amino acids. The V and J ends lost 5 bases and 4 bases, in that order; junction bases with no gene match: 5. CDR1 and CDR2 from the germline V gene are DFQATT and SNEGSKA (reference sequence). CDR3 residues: CSAQTGGKNQPQHF. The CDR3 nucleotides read TGCAGTGCTCAGACAGGGGGCAAGAATCAGCCCCAGCATTTT.

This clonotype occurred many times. The CDR3 protein is CASSTRENYGYTF. In DNA, the CDR3 is TGCGCCAGCAGCACAAGGGAGAACTATGGCTACACCTTC. The gene calls are TRBV5-1 and TRBJ1-2; D remains ambiguous. This CDR3 has 13 residues. V was cut by 4 bases and J by 2 bases, with 9 bases left in between. Germline V gene lookup returns CDR1 SGHRS and CDR2 YFSETQ.

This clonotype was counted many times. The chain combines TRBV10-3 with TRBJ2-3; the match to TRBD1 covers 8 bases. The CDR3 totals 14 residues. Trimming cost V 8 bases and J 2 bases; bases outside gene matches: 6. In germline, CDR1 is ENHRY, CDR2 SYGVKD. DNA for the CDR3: TGTGCCATCCGCAGGGGGCCCGACACAGATACGCAGTATTTT. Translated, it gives CAIRRGPDTDTQYF.

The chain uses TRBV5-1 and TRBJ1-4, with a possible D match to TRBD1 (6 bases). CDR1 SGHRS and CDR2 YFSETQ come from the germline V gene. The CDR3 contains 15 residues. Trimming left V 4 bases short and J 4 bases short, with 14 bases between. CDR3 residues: CASSPQGPGNEKLFF. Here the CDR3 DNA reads TGCGCCAGCAGCCCTCAGGGGCCGGGTAATGAAAAACTGTTTTTT.

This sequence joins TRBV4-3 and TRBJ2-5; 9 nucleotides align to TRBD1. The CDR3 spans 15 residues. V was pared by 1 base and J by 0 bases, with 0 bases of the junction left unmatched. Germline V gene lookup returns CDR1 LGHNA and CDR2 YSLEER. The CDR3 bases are TGCGCCAGCAGCCAAGGGGACAGGGACCAAGAGACCCAGTACTTC. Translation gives CASSQGDRDQETQYF.

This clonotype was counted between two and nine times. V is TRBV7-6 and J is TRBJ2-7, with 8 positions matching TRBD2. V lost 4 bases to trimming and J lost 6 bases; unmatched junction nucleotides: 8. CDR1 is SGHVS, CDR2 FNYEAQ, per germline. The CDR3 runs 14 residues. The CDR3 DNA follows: TGTGCCAGCAGCTATAACGACGGGAGGGGCGAGCAGTACTTC. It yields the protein CASSYNDGRGEQYF.

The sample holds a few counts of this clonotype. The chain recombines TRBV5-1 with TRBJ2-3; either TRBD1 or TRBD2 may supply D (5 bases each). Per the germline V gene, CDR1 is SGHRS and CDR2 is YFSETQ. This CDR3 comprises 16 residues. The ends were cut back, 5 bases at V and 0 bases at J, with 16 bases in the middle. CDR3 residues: CASSSIAGTSTDTQYF. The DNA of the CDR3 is TGCGCCAGCAGTTCCATCGCCGGGACCAGCACAGATACGCAGTATTTT.

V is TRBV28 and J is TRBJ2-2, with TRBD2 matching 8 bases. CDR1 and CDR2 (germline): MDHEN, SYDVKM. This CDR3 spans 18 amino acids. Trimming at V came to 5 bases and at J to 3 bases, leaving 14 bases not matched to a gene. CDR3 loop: CASSVSGGWRTDTGELFF. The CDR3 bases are TGTGCCAGCAGTGTATCGGGAGGGTGGCGGACCGACACCGGGGAGCTGTTTTTT.

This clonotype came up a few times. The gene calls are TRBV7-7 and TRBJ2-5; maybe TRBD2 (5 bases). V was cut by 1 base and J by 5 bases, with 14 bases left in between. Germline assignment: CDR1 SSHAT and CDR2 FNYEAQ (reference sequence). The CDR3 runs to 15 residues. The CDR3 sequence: CASSLDGQRAETQYF. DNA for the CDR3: TGTGCCAGCAGCTTAGACGGGCAGAGGGCTGAGACCCAGTACTTC.

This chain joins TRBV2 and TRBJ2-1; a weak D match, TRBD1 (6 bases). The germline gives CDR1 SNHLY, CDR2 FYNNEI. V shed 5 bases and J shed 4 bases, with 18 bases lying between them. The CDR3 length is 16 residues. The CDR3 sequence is CASSPWGQKAYNEQFF. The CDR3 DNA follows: TGTGCCAGCAGTCCTTGGGGACAAAAAGCTTACAATGAGCAGTTCTTC.

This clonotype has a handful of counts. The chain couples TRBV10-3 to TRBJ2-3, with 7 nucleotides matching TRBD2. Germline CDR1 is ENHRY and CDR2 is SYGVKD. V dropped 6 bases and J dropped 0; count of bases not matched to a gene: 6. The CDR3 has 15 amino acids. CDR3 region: CAIRASGSSTDTQYF. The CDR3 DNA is TGTGCCATCAGGGCTAGCGGCTCTAGCACAGATACGCAGTATTTT.

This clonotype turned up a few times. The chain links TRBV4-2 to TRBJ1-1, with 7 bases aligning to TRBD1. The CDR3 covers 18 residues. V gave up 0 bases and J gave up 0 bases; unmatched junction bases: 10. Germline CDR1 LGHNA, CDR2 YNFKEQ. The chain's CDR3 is CASSQEFQGGPMNTEAFF. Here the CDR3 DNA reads TGTGCCAGCAGCCAAGAGTTTCAAGGGGGCCCCATGAACACTGAAGCTTTCTTT.

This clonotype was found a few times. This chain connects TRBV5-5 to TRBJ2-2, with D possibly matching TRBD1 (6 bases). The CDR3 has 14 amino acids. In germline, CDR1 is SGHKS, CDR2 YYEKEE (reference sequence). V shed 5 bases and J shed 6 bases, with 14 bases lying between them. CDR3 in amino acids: CASRWMGAPGELFF. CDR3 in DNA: TGTGCCAGCAGATGGATGGGGGCGCCCGGGGAGCTGTTTTTT.

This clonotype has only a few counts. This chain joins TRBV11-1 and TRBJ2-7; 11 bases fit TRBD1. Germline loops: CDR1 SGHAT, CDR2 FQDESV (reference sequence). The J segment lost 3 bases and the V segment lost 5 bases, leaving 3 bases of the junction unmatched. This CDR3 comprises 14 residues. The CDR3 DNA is TGTGCCAGCAGCCGGACAGGGGGCGGCTACGAGCAGTACTTC. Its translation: CASSRTGGGYEQYF.